This T cell receptor beta chain came from a study of T cell repertoires in cytomegalovirus infection. Remarks on this clonotype: What it binds is not known.

The V gene's germline CDR1 is ENHRY and CDR2 SYGVKD. Deletions cut 7 bases from V and 0 bases from J, with 8 bases between. The CDR3 loop spans 13 amino acids. In TCRdb, the reads were re-called with MiXCR into one record per CDR3 protein. The sample yields about 900,000 distinct CDR3 sequences, roughly 31% seen once. The V gene is TRBV10-3, the J gene TRBJ2-3; D remains ambiguous. The clonotype was recovered from a human donor in good health (CMV status not recorded). Some clones in this sample may be carry-over from other donors' samples. Source: cultured CD8+ T cells from PBMCs, taken from culture after CMV antigen stimulation. The DNA of the CDR3 is TGTGCCATCACTCGGGCTAGCACAGATACGCAGTATTTT. Encoded protein: CAITRASTDTQYF.